This TCR beta chain was documented in a study of blood T cell repertoires in COVID-19 (dated by TCRdb to 2019 to 2021). Concerning the study at large: Collaborator samples came from the United States, Italy and Spain and covered acute and convalescent phases of COVID-19. Subjects who had been exposed to COVID-19, were actively infected with it, or had recovered from it provided the deeply sampled blood TCRbeta repertoires that made up the dataset. The prospective study material was composed of cDNA or gDNA derived from T cells, B-cell-depleted T cells, or PBMCs. Where available, HLA class I and class II types were taken from metadata supplied by the sample provider and were not determined by assay-based typing. The repertoires were made available in a free public database intended to serve as a resource for research on the immune response to SARS-CoV-2. Samples came from the ongoing ImmuneRACE study (first 160 participants) plus 1,254 subjects from 6 global collaborators. Nearly every sample came with metadata listing a de-identified subject ID, COVID-19 status, age in years and sex.

The immunoSEQ Assay, a bias-controlled multiplex PCR, was used to amplify TCRbeta CDR3 regions from genomic DNA. For the original study's pipeline: Within the assay, amplification of reference gene primers was used to estimate how many nucleated cells each sample contained. To quantify the absolute abundance of each unique TCRbeta CDR3 rearrangement, sequence reads were collapsed and filtered. Productive Simpson clonality was computed per sample as the square root of Simpson's diversity index over productive rearrangements. Not all clones reach the TCRdb copy of this immuneACCESS table, which keeps in-frame sequences only. Checked studies attribute under half of the gap to unresolved V genes and leave the rest unexplained. V, J and clone size derive from that table, while D and trimming were established from the DNA sequence. The sample includes 150,000 to 200,000 clones, with 93% observed a single time. The ten biggest clones cover roughly 2.1% of the sample.

One collaborating source in Seattle enrolled patients while the patients were actively infected and followed the patients over time throughout the course of disease. Collaborating institutions collected whole blood in K2EDTA tubes following their own protocols. For TCRbeta analysis, collaborator samples were shipped as frozen whole blood, as isolated PBMCs, or as DNA extracted from either sample type. What the work shows at the level of the full study, not this receptor alone: The quantity of clinical and demographic metadata differed by source and by participant and was supplied without curation.

This clone is medium-sized (0.01 to 0.1%) in terms of sample share. Its antigen is currently not known. Base qualities are not recorded, but no much larger clone differs from it by a single base. The sample comprised peripheral blood. The TCR comes from an older woman with COVID-19, enrolled during active disease.

The nucleotide sequence is given as TGTGCCAGCACCACCCCACAGGACGACTCTGGAAACACCATATATTTT. It translates to CASTTPQDDSGNTIYF. Recombination joined TRBV7-6 with TRBJ1-3; D gene: possibly TRBD1, on 5 matching bases. Cut back by 7 bases and 0 bases, the V and J ends lie 16 bases apart. The CDR3 spans 16 residues, from the cysteine through the phenylalanine. Only the CDR3 DNA is retained, 48 bases long and in frame from the first base. The germline V gene supplies CDR1 SGHVS and CDR2 FNYEAQ. Joined to the reference TRBV7-6 and TRBJ1-3 proteins, this CDR3 gives the full variable domain: GAGVSQSPRYKVTKRGQDVALRCDPISGHVSLYWYRQALGQGPEFLTYFNYEAQQDKSGLPNDRFSAERPEGSISTLTIQRTEQRDSAMYRCASTTPQDDSGNTIYFGEGSWLTVV.